This is a list of T cell receptor beta chains from one sample in a study of response to subunit inactivated influenza vaccine. TCRdb processed the RT-PCR reads anew with MiXCR; each CDR3 protein has one entry. Of roughly 500,000 distinct CDR3 sequences listed, approximately 15% are singletons. The specimen comprised CD4+ T cells sorted from PBMCs, sampled roughly 24 months after vaccination. The receptors shown here come from a man aged 50 to 69 who received an inactivated influenza vaccine. The conserved cysteine and the conserved F or W are not part of the CDR3 here.

v_call	j_call	cdr3_aa
TRBV27	TRBJ2-1	ASSLASGAFGEQF
TRBV4-3	TRBJ2-1	ASSRSRDPYNEQF
TRBV20-1	TRBJ2-5	SARVQGLVLETQY
TRBV6-2/TRBV6-3	TRBJ1-5	ASSFNYSNQPQH
TRBV6-1	TRBJ2-3	ASSQGLAGGRGGTQY
TRBV20-1	TRBJ1-1	SAGRRTAFPEAF
TRBV20-1	TRBJ2-7	SARSRDRSSYEQY
TRBV4-2	TRBJ2-5	ASSQDNQRGTQETQY
TRBV7-9	TRBJ2-7	ASSLVRTVTYEQY
TRBV25-1	TRBJ1-1	ASSEGGPRTEAF
TRBV20-1	TRBJ2-7	SARGGTSGWEQY
TRBV6-5	TRBJ2-3	ASSYSQRSADTQY
TRBV6-6	TRBJ2-7	ASTSKGYEQY
TRBV5-1	TRBJ1-1	ASSLSLEGTEAF
TRBV20-1	TRBJ1-6	SARGTGDNSPLH
TRBV20-1	TRBJ1-6	SASEQLHNSPLH
TRBV5-6	TRBJ2-3	ASTATGRNTDTQY
TRBV15	TRBJ2-3	ATSRVGRTLSTDTQY
TRBV30	TRBJ1-4	AWSLGTLEQLF
TRBV29-1	TRBJ2-5	SVQTGFQETQY
TRBV5-1	TRBJ2-5	ASNDGLVQETQY
TRBV7-9	TRBJ2-3	ASSETGGNTQY
TRBV29-1	TRBJ2-1	SVDMTGGASVLF
TRBV7-2	TRBJ2-1	ASSTRGSAEQF
TRBV25-1	TRBJ1-3	ASSEGAGWRNTIY
TRBV29-1	TRBJ2-3	SEWTSTDTQY
TRBV12-3/TRBV12-4	TRBJ2-7	ASSLKGLADYEQY
TRBV27	TRBJ1-4	ASSSLQGGGEKLF
TRBV6-5	TRBJ2-4	ASSYRGQGRSIQY
TRBV4-1	TRBJ2-7	ASSQDAVGEQY
TRBV3-1	TRBJ2-7	ASSQGYGGTLY
TRBV20-1	TRBJ2-2	SATKGHFPGELF
TRBV3-1	TRBJ2-7	ASSQVSGRATEQY
TRBV7-2	TRBJ1-2	ASSLSRGGNYGYT
TRBV5-1	TRBJ1-4	ASSLRQQSSSEKLF
TRBV3-1	TRBJ1-6	ASSQTRSGSPLH
TRBV4-2	TRBJ2-2	ASSLRGGTAGELF
TRBV4-3	TRBJ2-5	ASSREAGIQETQY
TRBV6-5	TRBJ1-2	ASSYSAGNNYGYT
TRBV5-1	TRBJ2-5	ASSFLGTGGPRETQY
TRBV10-3	TRBJ2-1	AISTRGPISYNEQF
TRBV7-2	TRBJ2-7	ASSLGRPYEQY
TRBV4-1	TRBJ1-5	ASSQDGQVNQPQH
TRBV4-2	TRBJ1-2	ASSQDDQERNGYT
TRBV5-1	TRBJ2-3	ASRGGNTDTQY
TRBV4-3	TRBJ2-5	ASSQKIQETQY